One sample yielded the 2 T cell receptor beta chains listed below, sequenced in a study of post-analysis software for immune sequencing data. The antigens these receptors bind are not known. General study results and limits: Several TRBV segments (TRBV5-6, TRBV5-1 and TRBV20-1 among them) occurred more frequently in patients than in controls.

Unique molecular identifiers were present in the TCR beta cDNA libraries. TCRdb independently ran MiXCR on the PCR reads; one entry per CDR3 protein. This table has about 400,000 distinct CDR3 sequences, about a third appearing once. Sequenced sample: blood. The receptor set was obtained from a girl between 10 and 17 years old with multiple sclerosis.

Judged by abundance, this clonotype is medium-sized. The chain combines TRBV7-8 with TRBJ2-1; 7 bases are a match to TRBD1. The length of the CDR3 is 15 residues. Looked up from germline, CDR1 is SGHVS and CDR2 is FQNEAQ. V lost 5 bases and J lost 4; bases outside the gene matches: 8. The CDR3: CASSPGQDEYNEQFF. In nucleotides, the CDR3 is TGTGCCAGCAGCCCCGGACAGGACGAGTACAATGAGCAGTTCTTC. Based on the CDR3 plus reference TRBV7-8 and TRBJ2-1, the full variable domain is GAGVSQSPRYKVAKRGQDVALRCDPISGHVSLFWYQQALGQGPEFLTYFQNEAQLDKSGLPSDRFFAERPEGSVSTLKIQRTQQEDSAVYLCASSPGQDEYNEQFFGPGTRLTVL.

The rearrangement links TRBV30 to TRBJ2-7; TRBD1 might be the D (6 bases). Deletions cut 7 bases from V and 6 bases from J, with 19 bases between. Germline V CDR1 and CDR2: GTSNPN, SVGIG (reference sequence). The CDR3 runs to 13 residues. CDR3 coding DNA: TGTGCCTTCACAGGGCCGGGCGAGCTCGAGCAGTACTTC. This encodes CAFTGPGELEQYF.